The 30 T cell receptor beta chains below come from one sample, sequenced in a study of identical twins. TCRdb reprocessed the 5' RACE reads with MiXCR, giving one entry per CDR3 protein. The repertoire consists of 570,000 or so distinct CDR3 sequences, with roughly 9.9% occurring once and the leading ten covering roughly 3.2%. These records were also assigned to another study, of yellow fever vaccine responses in identical twins.

Source material: PBMCs. The receptor set was obtained from a young woman in good health.

Many counts were recorded for this clonotype. V gene TRBV12-3 or TRBV12-4 combines with J gene TRBJ1-1; unclear D gene. Trimming stripped 2 bases from V and 6 bases from J, with 10 bases between. The CDR3 is 13 residues long. In nucleotides, the CDR3 is TGTGCCAGCAGTTTAAAGGTTGGCCCTGAAGCTTTCTTT. This gives the protein CASSLKVGPEAFF.

This clonotype occurred a few times. The J gene is TRBJ2-3, the V gene TRBV11-2, with D maybe TRBD1 (6 bases). The CDR3 extends over 15 amino acids. Trimming pared 2 bases from V and 6 bases from J, leaving 15 bases between. CDR1 is SGHAT and CDR2 is FQNNGV in the germline V gene. CDR3 in amino acids: CASSLRTAVGDTQYF. As DNA, the CDR3 is TGTGCCAGCAGCTTAAGGACAGCGGTGGGGGATACGCAGTATTTT.

The chain combines TRBV2 with TRBJ2-7; D is perhaps TRBD2 (6 bases). Germline assignment: CDR1 SNHLY and CDR2 FYNNEI. Trimming removed 8 bases from V and 5 bases from J, with 22 bases in between. CDR3 length equals 15 residues. The CDR3 region is CASDKIAEGPHEQYF. The CDR3 bases are TGTGCCAGCGATAAAATAGCGGAGGGACCCCACGAGCAGTACTTC.

This sequence joins TRBV18 and TRBJ2-7; 7 nucleotides match TRBD2. The CDR3 length is 16 residues. Germline trimming cut 0 bases from V and 2 bases from J; bases unmatched to any gene: 7. From germline, CDR1 is KGHSH and CDR2 LQKENI. The chain's CDR3 is CASSPPSSGPAYEQYF. The CDR3 DNA follows: TGTGCCAGCTCACCACCGAGTAGCGGGCCTGCCTACGAGCAGTACTTC. The full variable domain, rest sourced from reference TRBV18 and TRBJ2-7, is NAGVMQNPRHLVRRRGQEARLRCSPMKGHSHVYWYRQLPEEGLKFMVYLQKENIIDESGMPKERFSAEFPKEGPSILRIQQVVRGDSAAYFCASSPPSSGPAYEQYFGPGTRLTVT.

The V call is TRBV4-1, the J call TRBJ1-1, with TRBD1 matching over 8 bases. Germline V gene lookup returns CDR1 MGHRA and CDR2 YSYEKL. The CDR3 spans 14 residues. With V trimmed by 3 bases and J by 6 bases, 6 bases remained unmatched. DNA for the CDR3: TGCGCCAGCAGCCAGGACAGGGTCCGCTCTGAAGCTTTCTTT. It is translated as CASSQDRVRSEAFF.

This rearrangement joins TRBV7-9 to TRBJ2-1; no clear D gene. The germline V gene has CDR1 SEHNR and CDR2 FQNEAQ (reference sequence). V lost 4 bases and J lost 3, with 7 bases in between. The CDR3 runs 13 residues. CDR3 in amino acids: CASSYADYNEQFF. CDR3 sequence (DNA): TGTGCCAGCAGCTATGCAGACTACAATGAGCAGTTCTTC.

This clonotype was counted between two and nine times. V gene TRBV6-1 combines with J gene TRBJ2-5; TRBD2 is a possible D gene (8 bases). The CDR3 sequence is 15 residues long. Trimming took 6 bases from V and 5 from J, leaving 19 bases between them. The germline gives CDR1 MNHNS, CDR2 SASEGT. This CDR3 is CASRGTGRGRETQYF. The CDR3 coding sequence is TGTGCCAGCAGAGGGACCGGGAGGGGGCGGGAGACCCAGTACTTC.

This clonotype was seen a handful of times. This chain uses TRBV10-1 with TRBJ2-2; 8 nucleotides align to TRBD2. Looked up from germline, CDR1 is WNHNN and CDR2 is SYGVQD (reference sequence). V lost 7 bases to trimming and J lost 2 bases; unmatched junction nucleotides: 6. CDR3 size: 15 residues. CDR3 loop: CASTASGSNTGELFF. CDR3 sequence (DNA): TGCGCCAGCACGGCTAGCGGGTCAAACACCGGGGAGCTGTTTTTT.

This chain uses TRBV7-9 with TRBJ2-1, with 13 bases aligning to TRBD2. Germline V lookup: CDR1 SEHNR, CDR2 FQNEAQ (reference sequence). Germline trimming cut 5 bases from V and 6 bases from J; bases unmatched to any gene: 7. The CDR3 loop spans 16 amino acids. The CDR3 coding sequence is TGTGCCAGCAGCCCTAAACTAGCGGGAGGGCTCAATGAGCAGTTCTTC. Translation: CASSPKLAGGLNEQFF.

This clonotype was counted many times. V usage is TRBV4-3 and J usage is TRBJ1-1, with D uncertain. Per germline, CDR1 LGHNA and CDR2 YSLEER. Trimming pared 0 bases from V and 2 bases from J, leaving 10 bases between. The CDR3 runs 15 residues. Here the CDR3 DNA reads TGCGCCAGCAGCCAAGAGCGGATTCTAAACACTGAAGCTTTCTTT. This translates into CASSQERILNTEAFF.

This clonotype was seen only a few times. The gene calls are TRBV10-3 and TRBJ2-5, with D possibly being TRBD2 (6 bases). Germline V lookup: CDR1 ENHRY, CDR2 SYGVKD. This CDR3 has 15 residues. Deletions cut 1 base from V and 5 bases from J, with 14 bases between. For the CDR3, the DNA is TGTGCCATCAGTGAGTTAGAACTAGCACCGGAGACCCAGTACTTC. Translating it yields CAISELELAPETQYF.

A few counts support this clonotype. The rearrangement joins TRBV30 to TRBJ2-4; D might be TRBD1 (6 bases). This CDR3 is 11 amino acids long. Trimming took off 4 bases at V and 5 bases at J, with 6 bases between the two ends. Germline assignment: CDR1 GTSNPN and CDR2 SVGIG (reference sequence). CDR3 amino acids: CAWTGENIQYF. The CDR3 DNA reads TGTGCCTGGACAGGGGAAAACATTCAGTACTTC.

V is TRBV11-2 and J is TRBJ2-7, with TRBD2 matching over 8 bases. Germline loops: CDR1 SGHAT, CDR2 FQNNGV. The trim removed 5 bases at V and 3 bases at J, leaving 9 bases unmatched. This CDR3 is built from 15 residues. The CDR3 bases are TGTGCCAGCAGCCCCCGGGGGGGTCTGTTCTACGAGCAGTACTTC. It codes for CASSPRGGLFYEQYF. Combining the CDR3 with reference TRBV11-2 and TRBJ2-7 gives the whole variable domain EAGVAQSPRYKIIEKRQSVAFWCNPISGHATLYWYQQILGQGPKLLIQFQNNGVVDDSQLPKDRFSAERLKGVDSTLKIQPAKLEDSAVYLCASSPRGGLFYEQYFGPGTRLTVT.

This clonotype was found many times. The chain uses TRBV6-4 and TRBJ2-2; 8 bases map to TRBD2. The CDR3 extends over 13 amino acids. Germline CDR1 and CDR2: MRHNA and SNTAGT. V gave up 5 bases and J gave up 4 bases; unmatched junction bases: 0. The CDR3 DNA reads as TGTGCCAGCAGTACTAGCGGCACCGGGGAGCTGTTTTTT. Protein sequence: CASSTSGTGELFF.

CDR3 sequence (DNA): TGTGCCAGCAGCTTGGGGGACAACCGAGGTGAGCAGTTCTTC. Translating it yields CASSLGDNRGEQFF. The chain uses TRBV5-4 and TRBJ2-1; D is perhaps TRBD1 (6 bases). The V end was cut by 0 bases, the J end by 9 bases, with 13 bases between. Germline V gene data show CDR1 as SGHNT and CDR2 as YYREEE (reference sequence). The CDR3 is 14 amino acids.

This clonotype was detected ten times or more. This chain joins TRBV18 and TRBJ2-7; D is unresolved. With 8 bases removed from V and 0 bases from J, the gap between germline ends came to 14 bases. The germline gives CDR1 KGHSH, CDR2 LQKENI. The CDR3 has 14 residues. The CDR3 is CASSPGRNSYEQYF. The CDR3 bases are TGTGCCAGCAGCCCAGGACGGAACTCCTACGAGCAGTACTTC.

The V and J genes are TRBV6-5 and TRBJ1-4; 9 nucleotides line up with TRBD1. CDR3 length: 14 residues. The junction had 6 bases not matched to a gene; V was cut back by 8 bases and J by 5 bases. The germline gives CDR1 MNHEY, CDR2 SVGAGI. For the CDR3, the DNA is TGTGCCAGCTCTTACAGGGGGCAGAATGAAAAACTGTTTTTT. This translates into CASSYRGQNEKLFF.

The gene calls are TRBV11-2 and TRBJ2-2, with D unclear. Per germline, CDR1 SGHAT and CDR2 FQNNGV. V lost 5 bases and J lost 6, with 10 bases in between. The CDR3 has 13 amino acids. In DNA, the CDR3 is TGTGCCAGCAGCGCTATAGGGTCCGGGGAGCTGTTTTTT. This gives the protein CASSAIGSGELFF.

This clonotype was found a few times. The rearrangement joins TRBV20-1 to TRBJ1-1; 7 nucleotides align to TRBD1. CDR1 DFQATT and CDR2 SNEGSKA come from the germline V gene (reference sequence). The CDR3 contains 16 residues. The ends lost 5 bases at V and 0 bases at J; junction bases unmatched: 12. CDR3 sequence reads: CSAPGRTGPMNTEAFF. CDR3 DNA sequence: TGCAGTGCTCCCGGTAGGACAGGCCCGATGAACACTGAAGCTTTCTTT.

The chain recombines TRBV3-1 with TRBJ2-1; 7 bases are a match to TRBD1. The CDR3 is made up of 18 amino acids. V gave up 4 bases and J gave up 5 bases; unmatched junction bases: 17. Germline V gene data show CDR1 as LGHDT and CDR2 as YNNKEL (reference sequence). The DNA for the CDR3 is TGTGCCAGCAGCCGACGTGATCAGACAGGGTTCGAGAACAATGAGCAGTTCTTC. It is translated as CASSRRDQTGFENNEQFF.

This clonotype was picked up one time. V is TRBV4-3 and J is TRBJ2-3, with D uncertain. This CDR3 has 12 amino acids. V lost 0 bases and J lost 11, with 9 bases in between. Germline V CDR1 and CDR2: LGHNA, YSLEER. CDR3 loop: CASSQDRLKQYF. The CDR3 DNA is TGCGCCAGCAGCCAAGACCGTCTCAAGCAGTATTTT.

The V call is TRBV20-1, the J call TRBJ2-4; D might be TRBD1 or TRBD2, each matching 6 bases. The V gene lost 5 bases and the J gene lost 0 bases, with 20 bases spanning the gap. The V gene's germline CDR1 is DFQATT and CDR2 SNEGSKA (reference sequence). CDR3 length: 17 amino acids. This CDR3 reads CSAWRPRDNLAKNIQYF. CDR3 coding DNA: TGCAGTGCTTGGAGGCCGCGGGACAACCTAGCCAAAAACATTCAGTACTTC.

The rearrangement joins TRBV6-1 to TRBJ2-1, with D unresolved. The length of the CDR3 is 14 residues. V was pared by 10 bases and J by 0 bases, with 13 bases between. Germline CDR1 reads MNHNS; CDR2 reads SASEGT. CDR3 nucleotide sequence: TGTGCCACGGCTGGGCTTCTCTCCTACAATGAGCAGTTCTTC. Translated, it gives CATAGLLSYNEQFF.

This clonotype showed up many times. This sequence joins TRBV12-3 or TRBV12-4 and TRBJ2-7; D uncertain. The CDR3 is made up of 12 amino acids. The germline V and J ends were trimmed by 2 bases and 6 bases, with 8 bases remaining between them. CDR3 residues: CASSLKVVEQYF. The CDR3 nucleotides are TGTGCCAGCAGTTTAAAGGTTGTCGAGCAGTACTTC.

V is TRBV20-1 and J is TRBJ2-7; no clear D gene. V lost 2 bases to trimming and J lost 2 bases, with 19 bases between them. This CDR3 spans 16 amino acids. The germline CDR1 and CDR2 sequences are DFQATT and SNEGSKA (reference sequence). The CDR3 nucleotides read TGCAGTGCTAGATTGGGTAGGCAGGAACAACCCTACGAGCAGTACTTC. As protein: CSARLGRQEQPYEQYF.

In this sample, this clonotype turned up many times. V and J are TRBV7-6 and TRBJ2-7; TRBD1 aligns across 9 bases. Germline V lookup: CDR1 SGHVS, CDR2 FNYEAQ. The CDR3 length is 16 residues. V lost 4 bases and J lost 0; bases outside the gene matches: 7. CDR3 loop: CASSYGGQGSSYEQYF. CDR3 nucleotides: TGTGCCAGCAGCTATGGAGGACAGGGGTCCTCCTACGAGCAGTACTTC.

This clonotype appeared a single time. DNA of the CDR3: TGTGCCAGCAGTGAGTTGGGCGAGCAGTACTTC. Its protein product is CASSELGEQYF. The chain uses TRBV2 and TRBJ2-7, with no clear D. The germline V and J ends were trimmed by 3 bases and 6 bases, with 6 bases remaining between them. Looked up from germline, CDR1 is SNHLY and CDR2 is FYNNEI. The CDR3 loop spans 11 amino acids.

This clonotype was detected many times. V is TRBV18 and J is TRBJ1-5, with no clear D. The germline CDR1 and CDR2 sequences are KGHSH and LQKENI. This CDR3 comprises 13 residues. Trimming removed 8 bases from V and 2 bases from J, with 10 bases in between. Written as DNA, the CDR3 is TGTGCCAGCAGCCCGACGGGCAATCAGCCCCAGCATTTT. This translates into CASSPTGNQPQHF.

This clonotype was found a few times. J is TRBJ2-3 and V is TRBV15; D unresolved. Trimming took 3 bases from V and 2 from J, leaving 9 bases between them. CDR3 length: 14 amino acids. Germline-derived CDR1 and CDR2 are LNHNV and YYDKDF (reference sequence). CDR3 region: CATSRIGATDTQYF. CDR3 coding DNA: TGTGCCACCAGCAGGATCGGAGCCACAGATACGCAGTATTTT.

This clonotype was observed many times. The chain is built from TRBV12-3 or TRBV12-4 and TRBJ2-3, with D uncertain. Trimming shortened V by 3 bases and J by 7 bases, and 23 bases separated the two germline ends. This CDR3 comprises 17 residues. Here the CDR3 DNA reads TGTGCCAGCAGTTTCCCGCGTGGGATGCCGAATACAAATACGCAGTATTTT. It encodes CASSFPRGMPNTNTQYF.